Below are 4 T cell receptor beta chains sequenced from a single sample in a study of blood T cell repertoires in COVID-19. Generated by immunoSEQ multiplex PCR, the TCRdb table keeps only in-frame clones and is missing some. The sample records roughly 150,000 clones, around 83% being singletons. Input material: peripheral blood. These receptors all come from a woman between 50 and 59 years old with COVID-19, enrolled during active disease.

The rearrangement uses TRBV6-2 or TRBV6-3 and TRBJ2-3, with 9 bases lining up with TRBD1. V trimming: 0 bases; J trimming: 3 bases; junction bases outside the gene matches: 7. The CDR3 totals 17 residues. Germline V gene lookup returns CDR1 MNHEY and CDR2 SVGEGT. The CDR3 nucleotides are TGTGCCAGCAGTTACTCAATAACAGGGGGCCGTACAGATACGCAGTATTTT. Amino acids: CASSYSITGGRTDTQYF.

The J gene is TRBJ2-7, the V gene TRBV7-8, with 7 bases fitting TRBD1. The trim removed 5 bases at V and 1 base at J, leaving 5 bases unmatched. The CDR3 length is 14 residues. Germline-derived CDR1 and CDR2 are SGHVS and FQNEAQ. The CDR3 loop is CASSRGDRSYEQYF. Written as DNA, the CDR3 is TGTGCCAGCAGCCGAGGGGACAGATCCTACGAGCAGTACTTC.

The V gene is TRBV11-2, the J gene TRBJ2-3, with TRBD2 matching 9 bases. Germline CDR1 is SGHAT and CDR2 is FQNNGV. This CDR3 is 16 amino acids long. Germline trimming cut 2 bases from V and 2 bases from J; bases unmatched to any gene: 5. CDR3 sequence (DNA): TGTGCCAGCAGCTTACTAGCTAGCGGGGCCACAGATACGCAGTATTTT. Translating gives CASSLLASGATDTQYF.

The V call is TRBV4-1, the J call TRBJ2-5, with D perhaps TRBD1 (6 bases). Germline V gene lookup returns CDR1 MGHRA and CDR2 YSYEKL. V lost 1 base to trimming and J lost 4 bases, with 13 bases between them. The CDR3 contains 15 residues. The CDR3, as DNA: TGCGCCAGCAGCCAAGTTAGGGGGAAAGGAGAGACCCAGTACTTC. This translates into CASSQVRGKGETQYF.